The rows below give T cell receptor beta chains drawn from one sample of a study of cytotoxic CD8 clonotypes in ibrutinib-treated CLL. Clones were read by immunoSEQ multiplex PCR, and TCRdb kept only the in-frame ones, dropping some. The sample has over 150,000 clones, roughly 80% seen once; the top ten hold roughly 2%. This specimen consisted of PBMCs, obtained after 12 months of ibrutinib treatment. Receptor source: a human donor with chronic lymphocytic leukemia. Both conserved end residues are part of each CDR3. D genes are given only for firm matches. Part of the rows lack a size; the others show once, few, many or a class for expanded clones.

j_call: TRBJ2-1; clone_size: -; v_call: TRBV27; d_call: -; cdr3_nt: TGTGCCAGCAGTTCCCACCTAACCGCGCTCAATGAGCAGTTCTTC; cdr3_aa: CASSSHLTALNEQFF
j_call: TRBJ1-2; clone_size: -; v_call: TRBV19; d_call: TRBD1; cdr3_nt: TGTGCCAGTAGCCGACAGGGGCAGAACTATGGCTACACCTTC; cdr3_aa: CASSRQGQNYGYTF
j_call: TRBJ2-3; clone_size: -; v_call: TRBV5-5; d_call: TRBD1; cdr3_nt: TGTGCCAGCCTTCCCGGACAGGGTAGCACAGATACGCAGTATTTT; cdr3_aa: CASLPGQGSTDTQYF
j_call: TRBJ1-1; clone_size: -; v_call: TRBV7-3; d_call: -; cdr3_nt: TGTGCCAGCAGCTTAAGTCAGGGGTCCACTGAAGCTTTCTTT; cdr3_aa: CASSLSQGSTEAFF
j_call: TRBJ2-3; clone_size: -; v_call: TRBV6-6; d_call: TRBD1; cdr3_nt: TGTGCCAGCAGTTCACTGGACAGGATAAGCACAGATACGCAGTATTTT; cdr3_aa: CASSSLDRISTDTQYF
j_call: TRBJ2-1; clone_size: -; v_call: TRBV14; d_call: TRBD2; cdr3_nt: TGTGCCAGCAGCCAAGATAAGCTAGCGGGGGGACTAGATGAGCAGTTCTTC; cdr3_aa: CASSQDKLAGGLDEQFF
j_call: TRBJ2-7; clone_size: -; v_call: TRBV7-3; d_call: TRBD1; cdr3_nt: TGTGCCAGCAGCCCAACCGGGACAGGGGTCTACGAGCAGTACTTC; cdr3_aa: CASSPTGTGVYEQYF
j_call: TRBJ2-3; clone_size: -; v_call: TRBV10-3; d_call: -; cdr3_nt: TGTGCCATCAGTGAACGAGGGGGTCTGGGCACAGATACGCAGTATTTT; cdr3_aa: CAISERGGLGTDTQYF
j_call: TRBJ2-5; clone_size: -; v_call: TRBV5-1; d_call: -; cdr3_nt: TGCGCCAGCAGCTTGGCGCCGGGAAACAAAGAGACCCAGTACTTC; cdr3_aa: CASSLAPGNKETQYF
j_call: TRBJ2-7; clone_size: -; v_call: TRBV19; d_call: TRBD2; cdr3_nt: TGTGCCAGTAGTAGTATCGGACTAGCTCATTCCTACGAGCAGTACTTC; cdr3_aa: CASSSIGLAHSYEQYF
j_call: TRBJ2-5; clone_size: -; v_call: TRBV27; d_call: TRBD2; cdr3_nt: TGTGCCAGCAGTTTATGGTCCGCGGGGGGGCGAGAGACCCAGTACTTC; cdr3_aa: CASSLWSAGGRETQYF
j_call: TRBJ2-5; clone_size: -; v_call: TRBV6-1; d_call: -; cdr3_nt: TGTGCCAGCAGGTACACAGGAAATCAAGAGACCCAGTACTTC; cdr3_aa: CASRYTGNQETQYF
j_call: TRBJ2-1; clone_size: -; v_call: TRBV6-5; d_call: TRBD2; cdr3_nt: TGTGCCAGCAGGCTAGCGGGAGGAATTTACAATGAGCAGTTCTTC; cdr3_aa: CASRLAGGIYNEQFF
j_call: TRBJ1-2; clone_size: -; v_call: TRBV7-9; d_call: -; cdr3_nt: TGTGCCAGCAGCGAAGTTAGGACAGCCTATAACTATGGCTACACCTTC; cdr3_aa: CASSEVRTAYNYGYTF
j_call: TRBJ1-2; clone_size: -; v_call: TRBV28; d_call: TRBD1; cdr3_nt: TGTGCCACCGGGACAGAGTATGGCTACACCTTC; cdr3_aa: CATGTEYGYTF
j_call: TRBJ2-1; clone_size: few; v_call: TRBV6-6; d_call: TRBD2; cdr3_nt: TGTGCCAGCAGTTACTCGCCTAGCACGGGAGGCGAGCAGTTCTTC; cdr3_aa: CASSYSPSTGGEQFF
j_call: TRBJ2-5; clone_size: few; v_call: TRBV19; d_call: -; cdr3_nt: TGTGCCAGTAGTATAATAGGGGAGACCCAGTACTTC; cdr3_aa: CASSIIGETQYF
j_call: TRBJ2-2; clone_size: once; v_call: TRBV14; d_call: -; cdr3_nt: TGTGCCAGCAGCTCACGTCGGGGGCAGGGGTTTAGCACCGGGGAGCTGTTTTTT; cdr3_aa: CASSSRRGQGFSTGELFF
j_call: TRBJ1-2; clone_size: -; v_call: TRBV28; d_call: -; cdr3_nt: TGTGCCAGCAGTGCGAGGGTTAATCCAGGTTCGACAGGCTACACCTTC; cdr3_aa: CASSARVNPGSTGYTF
j_call: TRBJ2-1; clone_size: -; v_call: TRBV7-3; d_call: -; cdr3_nt: TGTGCCAGCAGCTCCACCCGGGACACATCTCGGTTCTTC; cdr3_aa: CASSSTRDTSRFF
j_call: TRBJ2-4; clone_size: -; v_call: TRBV6-5; d_call: TRBD1; cdr3_nt: TGTGCCAGCAGACTTACGGGGACAGGGATTCAGTACTTC; cdr3_aa: CASRLTGTGIQYF
j_call: TRBJ2-7; clone_size: once; v_call: TRBV4-3; d_call: TRBD1; cdr3_nt: TGCGCCAGCAGCGAAAACCCCGGGACAGGGGGCTCCGAGCAGTACTTC; cdr3_aa: CASSENPGTGGSEQYF
j_call: TRBJ2-4; clone_size: -; v_call: TRBV2; d_call: TRBD2; cdr3_nt: TGTGCCAGCAGGACAACTCCTAGCGGGGGGCTCCTAGGGGCCAAAAACATTCAGTACTTC; cdr3_aa: CASRTTPSGGLLGAKNIQYF
j_call: TRBJ1-2; clone_size: few; v_call: TRBV6-5; d_call: -; cdr3_nt: TGTGCCAGCAGAACGGGGTCCTATGGCTACACCTTC; cdr3_aa: CASRTGSYGYTF
j_call: TRBJ1-2; clone_size: -; v_call: TRBV18; d_call: -; cdr3_nt: TGTGCCAGCTCGCCCGACGGGGCTTATGGCTACACCTTC; cdr3_aa: CASSPDGAYGYTF
j_call: TRBJ2-1; clone_size: -; v_call: TRBV29-1; d_call: -; cdr3_nt: TGCAGCGTTGATATTGTCTGGGGGAATGAGCAGTTCTTC; cdr3_aa: CSVDIVWGNEQFF
j_call: TRBJ1-5; clone_size: -; v_call: TRBV4-3; d_call: -; cdr3_nt: TGCGCCAGCAGCCCACAGGCTAGCAATCAGCCCCAGCATTTT; cdr3_aa: CASSPQASNQPQHF
j_call: TRBJ2-7; clone_size: once; v_call: TRBV5-4; d_call: -; cdr3_nt: TGTGCCAGCAGCTTGGACGAGCGGAACGAGCAGTACTTC; cdr3_aa: CASSLDERNEQYF
j_call: TRBJ2-7; clone_size: -; v_call: TRBV7-9; d_call: TRBD2; cdr3_nt: TGTGCCAGCAGCGGCTCCGGGACTAGCGGGAGTGGTCACGAGCAGTACTTC; cdr3_aa: CASSGSGTSGSGHEQYF
j_call: TRBJ2-7; clone_size: -; v_call: TRBV7-2; d_call: TRBD1; cdr3_nt: TGTGCCAGCAGCTTAGTTGCAGGGGGTCTCGACGAGCAGTACTTC; cdr3_aa: CASSLVAGGLDEQYF
j_call: TRBJ2-7; clone_size: -; v_call: TRBV7-9; d_call: -; cdr3_nt: TGTGCCAGCAGCTTGGTCCTCGGGGGACTCTCCTCCTACGAGCAGTACTTC; cdr3_aa: CASSLVLGGLSSYEQYF
j_call: TRBJ2-3; clone_size: -; v_call: TRBV7-6; d_call: -; cdr3_nt: TGTGCCAGCAGCCATGGTGGTGGACGGAACACAGATACGCAGTATTTT; cdr3_aa: CASSHGGGRNTDTQYF
j_call: TRBJ2-1; clone_size: -; v_call: TRBV28; d_call: -; cdr3_nt: TGTGCCAGCAGTGTGGGGGGGACAAGGATGGATGAGCAGTTCTTC; cdr3_aa: CASSVGGTRMDEQFF